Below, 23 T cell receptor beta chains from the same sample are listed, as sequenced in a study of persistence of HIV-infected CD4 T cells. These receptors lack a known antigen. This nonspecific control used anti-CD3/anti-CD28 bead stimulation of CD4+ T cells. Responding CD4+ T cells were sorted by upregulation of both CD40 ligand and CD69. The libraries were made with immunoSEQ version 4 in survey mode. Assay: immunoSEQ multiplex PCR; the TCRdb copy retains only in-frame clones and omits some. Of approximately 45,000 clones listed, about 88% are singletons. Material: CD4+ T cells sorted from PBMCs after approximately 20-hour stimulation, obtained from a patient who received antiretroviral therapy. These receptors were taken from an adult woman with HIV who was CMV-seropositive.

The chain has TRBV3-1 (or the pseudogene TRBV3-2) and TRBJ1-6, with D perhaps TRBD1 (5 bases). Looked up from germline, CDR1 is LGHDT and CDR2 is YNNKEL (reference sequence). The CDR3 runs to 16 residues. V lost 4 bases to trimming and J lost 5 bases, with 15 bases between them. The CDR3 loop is CASSLSTGRHNSPLHF. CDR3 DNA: TGTGCCAGCAGCCTAAGTACGGGACGGCATAATTCACCCCTCCACTTT.

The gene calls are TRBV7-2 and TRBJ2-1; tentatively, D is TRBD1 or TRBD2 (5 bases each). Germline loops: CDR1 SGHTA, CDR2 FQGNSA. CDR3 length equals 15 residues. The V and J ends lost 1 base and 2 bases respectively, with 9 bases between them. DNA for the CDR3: TGTGCCAGCAGCTTAGGGTTGGGACCCTACAATGAGCAGTTCTTC. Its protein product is CASSLGLGPYNEQFF.

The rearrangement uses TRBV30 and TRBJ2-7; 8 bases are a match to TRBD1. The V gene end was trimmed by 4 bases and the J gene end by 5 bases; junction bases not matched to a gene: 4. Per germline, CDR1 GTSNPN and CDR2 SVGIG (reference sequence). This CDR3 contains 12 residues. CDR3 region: CAWTGGWNEQYF. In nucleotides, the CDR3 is TGTGCCTGGACAGGGGGCTGGAACGAGCAGTACTTC.

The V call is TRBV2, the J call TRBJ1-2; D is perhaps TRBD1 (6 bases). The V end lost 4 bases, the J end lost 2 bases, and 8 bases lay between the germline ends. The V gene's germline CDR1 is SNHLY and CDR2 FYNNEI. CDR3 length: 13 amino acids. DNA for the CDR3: TGTGCCAGCAGTGTTACAGGGAACTATGGCTACACCTTC. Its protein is CASSVTGNYGYTF.

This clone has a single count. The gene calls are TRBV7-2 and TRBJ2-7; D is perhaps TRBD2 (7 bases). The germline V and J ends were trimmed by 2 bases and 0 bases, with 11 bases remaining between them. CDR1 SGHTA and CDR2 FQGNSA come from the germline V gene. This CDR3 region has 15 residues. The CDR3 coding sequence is TGTGCCAGCAGCTTATCGGCGGGGGCCTCCTACGAGCAGTACTTC. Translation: CASSLSAGASYEQYF.

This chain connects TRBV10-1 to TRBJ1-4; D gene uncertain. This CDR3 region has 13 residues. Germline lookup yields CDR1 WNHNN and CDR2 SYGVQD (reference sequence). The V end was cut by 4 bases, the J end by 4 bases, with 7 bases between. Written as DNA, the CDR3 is TGCGCCAGCAGTGCCGAGTTTAATGAAAAACTGTTTTTT. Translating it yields CASSAEFNEKLFF.

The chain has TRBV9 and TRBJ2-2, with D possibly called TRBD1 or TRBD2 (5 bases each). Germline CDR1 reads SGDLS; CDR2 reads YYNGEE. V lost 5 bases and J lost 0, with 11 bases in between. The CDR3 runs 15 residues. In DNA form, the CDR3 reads TGTGCCAGCAGAGAGGGACGGTCGAACACCGGGGAGCTGTTTTTT. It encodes CASREGRSNTGELFF.

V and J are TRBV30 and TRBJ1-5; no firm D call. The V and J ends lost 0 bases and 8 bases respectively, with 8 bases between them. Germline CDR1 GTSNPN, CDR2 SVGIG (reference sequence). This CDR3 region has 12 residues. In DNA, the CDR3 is TGTGCCTGGAGTGTACGCGGTGAGCCCCAGCATTTT. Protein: CAWSVRGEPQHF.

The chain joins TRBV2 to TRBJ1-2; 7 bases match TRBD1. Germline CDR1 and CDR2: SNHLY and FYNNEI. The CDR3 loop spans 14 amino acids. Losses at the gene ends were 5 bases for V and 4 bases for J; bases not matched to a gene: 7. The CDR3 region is CASSQQGRIYGYTF. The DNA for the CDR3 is TGTGCCAGCAGTCAACAGGGGAGAATCTATGGCTACACCTTC. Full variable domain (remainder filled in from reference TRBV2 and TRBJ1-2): EPEVTQTPSHQVTQMGQEVILRCVPISNHLYFYWYRQILGQKVEFLVSFYNNEISEKSEIFDDQFSVERPDGSNFTLKIRSTKLEDSAMYFCASSQQGRIYGYTFGSGTRLTVV.

For the CDR3, the DNA is TGTGCCAGCTCACCACGGGGGCAGGGCGGTCAGCCCCAGCATTTT. Its protein is CASSPRGQGGQPQHF. This chain links TRBV18 with TRBJ1-5; perhaps TRBD1 as D (6 bases). Trimming removed 1 base from V and 6 bases from J, with 13 bases in between. The CDR3 loop spans 15 amino acids. Looked up from germline, CDR1 is KGHSH and CDR2 is LQKENI.

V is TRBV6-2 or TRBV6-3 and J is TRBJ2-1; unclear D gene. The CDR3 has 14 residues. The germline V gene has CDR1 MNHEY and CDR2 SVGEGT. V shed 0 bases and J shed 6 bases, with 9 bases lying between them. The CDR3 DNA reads TGTGCCAGCAGTTACTCGTCCGGGTCCAATGAGCAGTTCTTC. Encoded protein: CASSYSSGSNEQFF.

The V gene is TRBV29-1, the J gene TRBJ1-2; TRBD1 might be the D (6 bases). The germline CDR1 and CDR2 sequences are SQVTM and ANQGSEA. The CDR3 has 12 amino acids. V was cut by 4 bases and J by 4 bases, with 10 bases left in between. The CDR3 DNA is TGCAGCGTTGTTGACAGGTTCTATGGCTACACCTTC. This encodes CSVVDRFYGYTF.

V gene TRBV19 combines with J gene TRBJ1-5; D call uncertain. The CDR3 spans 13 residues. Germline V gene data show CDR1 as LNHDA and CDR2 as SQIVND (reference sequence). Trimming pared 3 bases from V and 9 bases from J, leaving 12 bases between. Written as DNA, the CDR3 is TGTGCCAGTAGTATGTCGGCCCCGGGGCCCCAGCATTTT. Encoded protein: CASSMSAPGPQHF.

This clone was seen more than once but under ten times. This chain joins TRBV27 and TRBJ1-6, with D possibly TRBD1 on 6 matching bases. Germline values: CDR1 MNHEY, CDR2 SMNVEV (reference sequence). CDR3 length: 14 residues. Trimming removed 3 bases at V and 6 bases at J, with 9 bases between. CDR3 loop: CASSFRGTNSPLHF. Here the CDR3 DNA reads TGTGCCAGCAGTTTCAGGGGCACTAATTCACCCCTCCACTTT.

The CDR3 DNA sequence: TGTGCCAGCAGCTTGGGGACAGGGGGCCGTGGCTACACCTTC. Its protein is CASSLGTGGRGYTF. The V call is TRBV5-4, the J call TRBJ1-2; 11 bases align to TRBD1. Looked up from germline, CDR1 is SGHNT and CDR2 is YYREEE (reference sequence). Trimming took 0 bases from V and 7 from J; bases not matched to a gene: 2. The CDR3 contains 14 residues.

The CDR3 loop reads CASSFSGGSGNTIYF. CDR3 bases: TGCGCCAGCAGCTTTTCGGGGGGCTCTGGAAACACCATATATTTT. The chain recombines TRBV5-1 with TRBJ1-3; the D gene is possibly TRBD1 (5 bases). The CDR3 spans 15 residues. Per germline, CDR1 SGHRS and CDR2 YFSETQ. Trimming left V 2 bases short and J 0 bases short, with 9 bases between.

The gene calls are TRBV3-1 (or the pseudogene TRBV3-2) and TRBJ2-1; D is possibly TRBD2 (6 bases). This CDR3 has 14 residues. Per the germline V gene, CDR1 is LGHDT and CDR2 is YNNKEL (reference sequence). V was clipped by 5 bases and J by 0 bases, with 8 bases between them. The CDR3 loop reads CASSFGGSYNEQFF. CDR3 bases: TGTGCCAGCAGCTTCGGGGGCTCCTACAATGAGCAGTTCTTC.

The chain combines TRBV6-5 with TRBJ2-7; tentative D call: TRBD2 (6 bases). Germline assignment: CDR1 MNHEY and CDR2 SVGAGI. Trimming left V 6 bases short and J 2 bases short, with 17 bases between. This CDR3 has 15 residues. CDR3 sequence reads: CASSEAAGRTYEQYF. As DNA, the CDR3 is TGTGCCAGCAGCGAGGCGGCGGGGCGCACCTACGAGCAGTACTTC.

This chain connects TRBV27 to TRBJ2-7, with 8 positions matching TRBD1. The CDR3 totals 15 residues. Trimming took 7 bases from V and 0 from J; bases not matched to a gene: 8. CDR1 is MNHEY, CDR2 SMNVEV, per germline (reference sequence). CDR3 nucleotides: TGTGCCAGCACCCTACAGGGGGACGGCTCCTACGAGCAGTACTTC. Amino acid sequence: CASTLQGDGSYEQYF.

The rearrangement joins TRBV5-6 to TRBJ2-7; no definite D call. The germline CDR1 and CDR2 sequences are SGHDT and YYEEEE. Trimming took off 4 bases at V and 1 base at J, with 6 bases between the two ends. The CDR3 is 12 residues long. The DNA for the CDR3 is TGTGCCAGCAGCGACACATCCTACGAGCAGTACTTC. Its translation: CASSDTSYEQYF.

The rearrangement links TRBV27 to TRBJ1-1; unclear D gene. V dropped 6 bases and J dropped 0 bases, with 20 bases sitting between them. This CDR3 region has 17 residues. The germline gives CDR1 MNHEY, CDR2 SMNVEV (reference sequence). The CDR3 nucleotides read TGTGCCAGCAGCACTCGGGAGGGTGGCAAGTTGAACACTGAAGCTTTCTTT. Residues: CASSTREGGKLNTEAFF.

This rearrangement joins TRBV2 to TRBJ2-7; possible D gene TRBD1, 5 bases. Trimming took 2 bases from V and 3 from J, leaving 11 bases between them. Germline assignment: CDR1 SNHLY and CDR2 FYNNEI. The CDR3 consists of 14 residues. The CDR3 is CASSERQYIYEQYF. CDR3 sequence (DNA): TGTGCCAGCAGTGAAAGACAGTACATCTACGAGCAGTACTTC.

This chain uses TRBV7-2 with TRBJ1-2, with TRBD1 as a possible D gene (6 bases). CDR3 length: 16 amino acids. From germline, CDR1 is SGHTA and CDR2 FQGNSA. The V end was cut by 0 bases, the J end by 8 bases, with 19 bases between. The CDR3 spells CASSLAGRGGRGGYTF. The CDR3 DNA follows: TGTGCCAGCAGCTTAGCGGGCAGGGGAGGTAGGGGGGGCTACACCTTC.